This is a list of T cell receptor beta chains from one sample in a study of response to subunit inactivated influenza vaccine. Via MiXCR, TCRdb re-called the RT-PCR reads, giving one row per CDR3 protein. The repertoire has about 540,000 distinct CDR3 sequences, under 25% of them found once; the top ten carry 2.5% to 3%. The data were also submitted as part of a second study, on T cells expressing NK-cell markers.

The sequences come from CD4+ T cells sorted from PBMCs, collected 12 days after vaccination. The receptors derive from a man aged 45 to 65 who received an inactivated influenza vaccine. CDR3s include the opening cysteine and the closing phenylalanine or tryptophan. A D gene is named only where the DNA matches it firmly. Clone size is not always given. Where it is, it says once, few, many or a class for expanded clones.

d_gene	v_gene	abundance	j_gene	CDR3nt	CDR3aa
NA	TRBV5-6	few	TRBJ2-7	TGTGCCAGCAGCTTAACCGGGACATCGGAAGGCTACGAGCAGTACTTC	CASSLTGTSEGYEQYF
NA	TRBV29-1	NA	TRBJ2-7	TGCAGCGTTGGTACAGATACTAGCTCCTACGAGCAGTACTTC	CSVGTDTSSYEQYF
TRBD1	TRBV2	NA	TRBJ2-7	TGTGCCAGCAGTGAAGCCTTTTCGTCTAAGGGGGCGCGTTACGAGCAGTACTTC	CASSEAFSSKGARYEQYF
TRBD1	TRBV5-6	NA	TRBJ2-3	TGTGCCAGCAGCTTGGAGGGACAGCTCTTAACAGATACGCAGTATTTT	CASSLEGQLLTDTQYF
TRBD1	TRBV7-9	NA	TRBJ1-4	TGTGCCAGCAGCTTTCAAGGGGGCGGCAATGAAAAACTGTTTTTT	CASSFQGGGNEKLFF
TRBD2	TRBV7-9	few	TRBJ2-1	TGTGCCAGCAGCCCGACGCGGGGGAAAGGGGACAATGAGCAGTTCTTC	CASSPTRGKGDNEQFF
NA	TRBV7-2	few	TRBJ2-4	TGTGCCAGCAGCCCGGGTTCTATAAACATTCAGTACTTC	CASSPGSINIQYF
TRBD1	TRBV20-1	few	TRBJ2-7	TGCAGTGCATCAGACAGGGGCGACTACGAGCAGTACTTC	CSASDRGDYEQYF
NA	TRBV7-2	NA	TRBJ1-1	TGTGCCAGCAGCACCCGGGACAATATGGAAGCTTTCTTT	CASSTRDNMEAFF
TRBD2	TRBV6-1	NA	TRBJ2-2	TGTGCCAGCAAGGGAGGGAGTGTCTGGGAGCTGTTTTTT	CASKGGSVWELFF
TRBD1	TRBV24-1	NA	TRBJ1-2	TGTGCCACCAGTGAGAAGACAGGGTATGGCTACACCTTC	CATSEKTGYGYTF
NA	TRBV7-2	medium-sized	TRBJ2-2	TGTGCCAGCAGCTTTCGAGAGGCCGGGGAGCTGTTTTTT	CASSFREAGELFF
NA	TRBV30	NA	TRBJ1-1	TGTGCCTGGAGTGTACAAAGGAGTTCGAACACTGAAGCTTTCTTT	CAWSVQRSSNTEAFF
NA	TRBV9	few	TRBJ2-7	TGTGCCAGCGGGGCCCAGCTTCGGGAGCAGTACTTC	CASGAQLREQYF
TRBD1	TRBV6-2/TRBV6-3	NA	TRBJ1-5	TGTGCCAGCAGTTATCCGGGGAGGGGGCTTCAGCCCCAGCATTTT	CASSYPGRGLQPQHF
NA	TRBV5-1	NA	TRBJ2-1	TGCGCCAGCAGCCCCTCGGAAGACAATGAGCAGTTCTTC	CASSPSEDNEQFF
NA	TRBV12-3/TRBV12-4	NA	TRBJ1-5	TGTGCCAGCAGTTCCAACAGGGAACAGCCCCAGCATTTT	CASSSNREQPQHF
NA	TRBV7-9	few	TRBJ1-1	TGTGCCAGCAGCCCTCGCGCTGAAGCTTTCTTT	CASSPRAEAFF
NA	TRBV20-1	few	TRBJ2-5	TGCAGTGCTTTTCCGGTTGTGGGGGCCCAAGAGACCCAGTACTTC	CSAFPVVGAQETQYF
NA	TRBV12-3/TRBV12-4	NA	TRBJ2-6	TGTGCCAGCAGTCCAATTTCTGGGGCCAACGTCCTGACTTTC	CASSPISGANVLTF
TRBD2	TRBV11-1	NA	TRBJ2-1	TGTGCCAGCAGCCCCAGGGGGCGTAGGACTAGCGGGAGTCTGATTGAGCAGTTCTTC	CASSPRGRRTSGSLIEQFF
NA	TRBV6-2/TRBV6-3	many	TRBJ2-1	TGTGCCAGCAGCCGGATCGCCGGTACAAGCTCCTACAATGAGCAGTTCTTC	CASSRIAGTSSYNEQFF
TRBD2	TRBV7-8	few	TRBJ2-1	TGTGCCAGCAGCTCTGTCCCGGGACTAGCGGCCCCCTACAATGAGCAGTTCTTC	CASSSVPGLAAPYNEQFF
NA	TRBV29-1	few	TRBJ1-2	TGCAGCGTTGGAGGGGACCGCCCGGGCTACACCTTC	CSVGGDRPGYTF
NA	TRBV7-9	few	TRBJ2-3	TGTGCCAGCAGCTTCACAGGGCAAGATACGCAGTATTTT	CASSFTGQDTQYF
TRBD1	TRBV24-1	NA	TRBJ1-5	TGTGCCACCAGTGATGGACAGGGTGATCAGCCCCAGCATTTT	CATSDGQGDQPQHF
NA	TRBV6-2/TRBV6-3	NA	TRBJ2-7	TGTGCCAGCGAGAGGGACAAAGTGAGCGAGCAGTACTTC	CASERDKVSEQYF
NA	TRBV7-3	few	TRBJ2-7	TGTGCCAGCAGCTTAAACGCAGGAAACTACGAGCAGTACTTC	CASSLNAGNYEQYF